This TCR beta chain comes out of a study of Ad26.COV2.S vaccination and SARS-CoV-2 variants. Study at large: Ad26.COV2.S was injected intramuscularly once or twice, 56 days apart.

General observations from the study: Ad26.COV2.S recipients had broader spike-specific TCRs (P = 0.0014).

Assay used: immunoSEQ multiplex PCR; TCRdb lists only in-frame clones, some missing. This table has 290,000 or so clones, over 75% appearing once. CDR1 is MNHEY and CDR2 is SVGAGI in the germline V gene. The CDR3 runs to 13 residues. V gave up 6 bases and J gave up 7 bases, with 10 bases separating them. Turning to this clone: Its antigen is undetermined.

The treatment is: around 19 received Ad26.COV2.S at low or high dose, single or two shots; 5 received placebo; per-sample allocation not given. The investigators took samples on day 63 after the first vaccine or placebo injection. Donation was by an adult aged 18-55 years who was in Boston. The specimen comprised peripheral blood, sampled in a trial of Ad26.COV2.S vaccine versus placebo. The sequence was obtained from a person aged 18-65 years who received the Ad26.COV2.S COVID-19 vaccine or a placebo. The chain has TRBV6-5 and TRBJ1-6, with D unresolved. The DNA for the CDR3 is TGTGCCAGCAGCTCCGGGCCCAATTCACCCCTCCACTTT. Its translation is CASSSGPNSPLHF.